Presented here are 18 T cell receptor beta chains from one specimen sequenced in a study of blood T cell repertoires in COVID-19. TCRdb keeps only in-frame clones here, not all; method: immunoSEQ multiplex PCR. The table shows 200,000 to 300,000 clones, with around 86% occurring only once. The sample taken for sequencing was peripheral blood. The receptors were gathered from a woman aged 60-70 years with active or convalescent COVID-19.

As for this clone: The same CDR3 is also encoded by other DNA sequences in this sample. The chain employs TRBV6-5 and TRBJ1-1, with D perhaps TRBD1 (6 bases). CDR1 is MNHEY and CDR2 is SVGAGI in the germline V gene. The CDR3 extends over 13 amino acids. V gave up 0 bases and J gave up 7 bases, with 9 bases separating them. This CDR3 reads CASSYSRGIEAFF. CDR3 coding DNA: TGTGCCAGCAGTTACTCGAGGGGGATTGAAGCTTTCTTT.

CDR3 bases: TGCGCCAGCAGCTTTGGAGGCAGGGAGGATAATCAGCCCCAGCATTTT. Amino acids: CASSFGGREDNQPQHF. The chain links TRBV5-1 to TRBJ1-5, with a tentative D call TRBD1 (5 bases). Germline-derived CDR1 and CDR2 are SGHRS and YFSETQ. V lost 2 bases and J 4 bases, leaving 16 bases between the germline ends. There are 16 residues in the CDR3.

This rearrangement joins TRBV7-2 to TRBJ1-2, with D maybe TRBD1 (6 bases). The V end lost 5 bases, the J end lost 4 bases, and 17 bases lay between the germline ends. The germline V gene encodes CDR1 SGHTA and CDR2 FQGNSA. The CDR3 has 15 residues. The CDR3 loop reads CASSVDRSYSYGYTF. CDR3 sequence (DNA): TGTGCCAGCAGCGTCGACAGGTCCTATAGCTATGGCTACACCTTC.

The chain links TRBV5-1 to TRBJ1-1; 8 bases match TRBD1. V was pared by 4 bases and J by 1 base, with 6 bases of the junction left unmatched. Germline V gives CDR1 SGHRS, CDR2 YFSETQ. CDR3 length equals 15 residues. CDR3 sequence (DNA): TGCGCCAGCAGCCCAGGGACAGGAACGAACACTGAAGCTTTCTTT. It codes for CASSPGTGTNTEAFF.

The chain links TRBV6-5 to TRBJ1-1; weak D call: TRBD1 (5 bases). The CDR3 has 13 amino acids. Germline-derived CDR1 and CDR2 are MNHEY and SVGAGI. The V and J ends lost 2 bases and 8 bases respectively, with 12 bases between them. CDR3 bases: TGTGCCAGCAGTTACACAAGTAGGGGCGAAGCTTTCTTT. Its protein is CASSYTSRGEAFF.

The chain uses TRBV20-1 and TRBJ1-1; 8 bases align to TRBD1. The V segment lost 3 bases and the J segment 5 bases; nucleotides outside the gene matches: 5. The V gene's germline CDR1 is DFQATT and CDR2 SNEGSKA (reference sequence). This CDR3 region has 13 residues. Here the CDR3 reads CSASETGETEAFF. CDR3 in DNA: TGCAGTGCTAGTGAGACAGGGGAGACTGAAGCTTTCTTT.

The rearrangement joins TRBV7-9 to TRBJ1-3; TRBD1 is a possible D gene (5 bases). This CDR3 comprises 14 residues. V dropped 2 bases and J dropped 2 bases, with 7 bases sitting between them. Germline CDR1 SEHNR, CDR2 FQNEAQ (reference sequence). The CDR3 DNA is TGTGCCAGCAGCTTATTAGGGGCTGGAAACACCATATATTTT. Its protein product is CASSLLGAGNTIYF. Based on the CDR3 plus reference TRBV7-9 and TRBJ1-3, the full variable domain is DTGVSQNPRHKITKRGQNVTFRCDPISEHNRLYWYRQTLGQGPEFLTYFQNEAQLEKSRLLSDRFSAERPKGSFSTLEIQRTEQGDSAMYLCASSLLGAGNTIYFGEGSWLTVV.

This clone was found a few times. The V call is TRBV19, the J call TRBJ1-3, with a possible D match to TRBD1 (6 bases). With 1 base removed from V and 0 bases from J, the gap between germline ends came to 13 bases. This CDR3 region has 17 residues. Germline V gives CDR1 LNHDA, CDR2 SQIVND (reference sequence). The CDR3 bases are TGTGCCAGTAGTATAGGGGAGGGACAACGCTCTGGAAACACCATATATTTT. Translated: CASSIGEGQRSGNTIYF.

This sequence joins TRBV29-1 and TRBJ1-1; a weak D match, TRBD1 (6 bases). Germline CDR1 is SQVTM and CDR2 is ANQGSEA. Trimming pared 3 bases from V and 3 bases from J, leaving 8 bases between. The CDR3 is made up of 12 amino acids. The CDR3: CSVDRGYTEAFF. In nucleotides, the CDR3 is TGCAGCGTTGACAGGGGTTACACTGAAGCTTTCTTT.

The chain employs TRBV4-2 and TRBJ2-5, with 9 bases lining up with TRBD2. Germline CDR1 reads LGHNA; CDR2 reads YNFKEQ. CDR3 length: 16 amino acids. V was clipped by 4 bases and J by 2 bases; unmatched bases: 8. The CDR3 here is CASSPWGAGGQETQYF. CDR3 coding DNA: TGTGCCAGCAGCCCCTGGGGAGCGGGGGGACAAGAGACCCAGTACTTC.

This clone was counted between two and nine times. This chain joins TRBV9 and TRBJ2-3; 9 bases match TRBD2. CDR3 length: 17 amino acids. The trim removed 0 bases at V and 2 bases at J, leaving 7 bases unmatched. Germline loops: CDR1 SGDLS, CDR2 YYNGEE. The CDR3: CASSVGAGGPFTDTQYF. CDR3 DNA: TGTGCCAGCAGCGTAGGGGCGGGGGGGCCTTTCACAGATACGCAGTATTTT.

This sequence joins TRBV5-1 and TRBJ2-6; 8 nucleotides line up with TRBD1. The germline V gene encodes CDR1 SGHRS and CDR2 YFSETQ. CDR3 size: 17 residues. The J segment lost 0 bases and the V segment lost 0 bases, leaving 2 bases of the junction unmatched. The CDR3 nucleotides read TGCGCCAGCAGCTTGGATCAGGGGGCCTCTGGGGCCAACGTCCTGACTTTC. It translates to CASSLDQGASGANVLTF.

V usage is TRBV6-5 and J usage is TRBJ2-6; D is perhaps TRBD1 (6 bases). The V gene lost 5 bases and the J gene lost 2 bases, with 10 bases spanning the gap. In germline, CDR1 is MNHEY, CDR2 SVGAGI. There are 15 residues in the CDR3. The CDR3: CASSKRGTGANVLTF. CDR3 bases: TGTGCCAGCAGTAAAAGGGGGACTGGGGCCAACGTCCTGACTTTC.

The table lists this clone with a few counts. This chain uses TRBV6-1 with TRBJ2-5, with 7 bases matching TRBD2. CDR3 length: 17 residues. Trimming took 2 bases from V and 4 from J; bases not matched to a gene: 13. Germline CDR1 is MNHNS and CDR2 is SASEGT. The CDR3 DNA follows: TGTGCCAGCAGTGAATTTCCGAGCGGGGCAGTGGGAGAGACCCAGTACTTC. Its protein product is CASSEFPSGAVGETQYF.

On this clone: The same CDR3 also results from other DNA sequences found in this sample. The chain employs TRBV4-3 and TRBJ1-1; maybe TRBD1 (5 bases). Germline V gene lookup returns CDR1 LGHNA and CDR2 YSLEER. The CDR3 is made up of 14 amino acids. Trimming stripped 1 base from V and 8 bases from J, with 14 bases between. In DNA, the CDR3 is TGCGCCAGCAGCCAAGCGCTAGGGGATACGGAAGCTTTCTTT. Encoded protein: CASSQALGDTEAFF.

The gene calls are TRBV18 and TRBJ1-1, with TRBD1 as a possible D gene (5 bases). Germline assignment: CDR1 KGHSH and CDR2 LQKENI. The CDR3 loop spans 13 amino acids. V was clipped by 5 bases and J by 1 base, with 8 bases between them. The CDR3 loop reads CASSTTGNTEAFF. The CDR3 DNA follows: TGTGCCAGCTCAACTACAGGGAACACTGAAGCTTTCTTT. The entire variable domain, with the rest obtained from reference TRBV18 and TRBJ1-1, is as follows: NAGVMQNPRHLVRRRGQEARLRCSPMKGHSHVYWYRQLPEEGLKFMVYLQKENIIDESGMPKERFSAEFPKEGPSILRIQQVVRGDSAAYFCASSTTGNTEAFFGQGTRLTVV.

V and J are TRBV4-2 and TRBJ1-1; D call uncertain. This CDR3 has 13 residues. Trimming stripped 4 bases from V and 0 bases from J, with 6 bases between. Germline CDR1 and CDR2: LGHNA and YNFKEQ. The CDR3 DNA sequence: TGTGCCAGCAGCCCCCAGGTGAACACTGAAGCTTTCTTT. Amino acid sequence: CASSPQVNTEAFF.

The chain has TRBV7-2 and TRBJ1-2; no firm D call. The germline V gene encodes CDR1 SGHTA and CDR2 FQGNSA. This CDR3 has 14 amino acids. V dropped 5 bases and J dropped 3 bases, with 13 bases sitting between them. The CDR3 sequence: CASSPGLDDYGYTF. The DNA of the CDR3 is TGTGCCAGCAGCCCCGGGTTGGATGACTATGGCTACACCTTC.